One sample yielded the 2 T cell receptor beta chains listed below, sequenced in a study of T cell repertoires in cytomegalovirus infection. MiXCR, run by TCRdb on the reads, gives a single entry per CDR3 protein. Of about 320,000 distinct CDR3 sequences listed, 8% to 10% are singletons. Sequenced: PBMCs. These receptors were collected from a human donor in good health (CMV status not recorded). Some clones in this sample may be carry-over from other donors' samples.

This clonotype was detected many times. The chain carries TRBV12-3 or TRBV12-4 and TRBJ1-1; D is uncertain. V lost 6 bases and J 6 bases, leaving 23 bases between the germline ends. The CDR3 totals 16 residues. The CDR3 nucleotides are TGTGCCAGCAGCCTCGCAAGTGTGTCTGCGGGCGCTGAAGCTTTCTTT. Translation: CASSLASVSAGAEAFF.

The table lists this clonotype with many counts. The V and J genes are TRBV28 and TRBJ2-1; 10 bases match TRBD2. The J segment lost 2 bases and the V segment lost 10 bases, leaving 8 bases of the junction unmatched. The germline V gene has CDR1 MDHEN and CDR2 SYDVKM. The CDR3 sequence is 15 residues long. The CDR3 loop reads CATGNSGRPYNEQFF. CDR3 sequence (DNA): TGTGCCACAGGTAATAGCGGGAGGCCCTACAATGAGCAGTTCTTC.